Listed below are T cell receptor beta chains from one sample, sequenced in a study of cytomegalovirus exposure and HLA in healthy donors. Clones were read by immunoSEQ multiplex PCR, and TCRdb kept only the in-frame ones, dropping some. The table lists 120,000 to 150,000 clones, around 75% of them singletons. Sequences were obtained from PBMCs. The source is a woman under 40 in good health and CMV-seronegative. Both conserved end residues are part of each CDR3. A D gene is named only where the DNA matches it firmly. The size entry is marked missing in some rows and otherwise reads once, few, many or a size class.

v_call,d_call,cdr3_length,clone_size,j_call,cdr3_aa,cdr3_nt
TRBV5-4,TRBD1,16,-,TRBJ2-2,CASSGRGTGESGELFF,TGTGCCAGCAGCGGGAGGGGGACAGGGGAATCCGGGGAGCTGTTTTTT
TRBV7-2,-,13,-,TRBJ2-1,CASSLIGLAEQFF,TGTGCCAGCAGCTTAATCGGCCTAGCGGAGCAGTTCTTC
TRBV19,-,16,-,TRBJ2-1,CASKQGRTGSYNEQFF,TGTGCCAGTAAGCAGGGCAGGACCGGTTCCTACAATGAGCAGTTCTTC
TRBV2,-,16,-,TRBJ1-2,CASSDPPNTVIYGYTF,TGTGCCAGCAGTGACCCCCCCAATACAGTGATCTATGGCTACACCTTC
TRBV4-3,-,13,-,TRBJ2-2,CASSQDITGELFF,TGCGCCAGCAGCCAAGATATAACCGGGGAGCTGTTTTTT
TRBV23-1,-,16,-,TRBJ2-5,CASSQIPGTFQETQYF,TGCGCCAGCAGTCAAATCCCCGGGACTTTCCAAGAGACCCAGTACTTC
TRBV6-1,-,15,-,TRBJ2-4,CASSLNRDGKNIQYF,TGTGCCAGCAGTCTAAACAGGGATGGCAAAAACATTCAGTACTTC
TRBV28,-,13,-,TRBJ2-1,CASGTLWGHEQFF,TGTGCCAGTGGGACACTTTGGGGTCATGAGCAGTTCTTC
TRBV28,TRBD2,17,-,TRBJ2-1,CASIPRLGAGGPGEQFF,TGTGCCAGCATCCCTCGGCTGGGGGCGGGAGGGCCGGGTGAGCAGTTCTTC
TRBV30,TRBD2,14,-,TRBJ2-3,CAWKRGFLPDTQYF,TGTGCCTGGAAGCGGGGATTCCTCCCAGATACGCAGTATTTT
TRBV5-1,-,14,once,TRBJ2-2,CASSPTSIAGELFF,TGCGCCAGCAGCCCAACTAGTATAGCCGGGGAGCTGTTTTTT
TRBV5-6,-,16,-,TRBJ2-2,CASSFFHQYVTGELFF,TGTGCCAGCAGCTTTTTTCACCAGTATGTCACCGGGGAGCTGTTTTTT
TRBV5-1,-,13,-,TRBJ2-1,CASSSSSVVGQFF,TGCGCCAGCAGCTCATCTAGTGTGGTCGGGCAGTTCTTC
TRBV2,-,12,-,TRBJ2-5,CASSGGRQTQYF,TGTGCCAGCAGCGGAGGGCGTCAGACCCAGTACTTC
TRBV5-1,TRBD2,15,-,TRBJ2-3,CASSLEGLVTDTQYF,TGCGCCAGCAGCTTGGAGGGACTAGTGACAGATACGCAGTATTTT
TRBV28,TRBD1,18,-,TRBJ2-2,CASPKGGWGRGRSGELFF,TGTGCCAGCCCGAAAGGGGGATGGGGCAGGGGGCGATCCGGGGAGCTGTTTTTT
TRBV18,-,15,-,TRBJ2-2,CAGSNIRGTTGELFF,TGTGCCGGCTCAAACATCCGCGGCACTACCGGGGAGCTGTTTTTT
TRBV30,-,12,-,TRBJ2-2,CAWNFRPGELFF,TGTGCCTGGAATTTTCGTCCCGGGGAGCTGTTTTTT
TRBV9,TRBD2,18,-,TRBJ2-1,CASSAPWASGRGDNEQFF,TGTGCCAGCAGCGCCCCCTGGGCTAGCGGGAGGGGCGACAATGAGCAGTTCTTC
TRBV30,TRBD1,14,-,TRBJ2-2,CAWNRGFNTGELFF,TGTGCCTGGAACAGGGGCTTTAACACCGGGGAGCTGTTTTTT
TRBV19,-,14,-,TRBJ1-1,CASIKDPGGSEAFF,TGTGCCAGTATTAAAGACCCGGGAGGGTCTGAAGCTTTCTTT
TRBV15,TRBD2,15,-,TRBJ2-3,CATSQRLAGTDTQYF,TGTGCCACCAGCCAAAGACTAGCGGGCACAGATACGCAGTATTTT
TRBV19,TRBD1,15,-,TRBJ1-5,CASSSRTGGREPQHF,TGTGCCAGTTCCAGTCGAACAGGGGGCCGCGAGCCCCAGCATTTT
TRBV7-7,-,16,-,TRBJ1-1,CASSGPPGGRGTEAFF,TGTGCCAGCAGCGGTCCACCCGGGGGTCGGGGCACTGAAGCTTTCTTT
TRBV28,TRBD1,15,-,TRBJ1-2,CASSQTGAYNYGYTF,TGTGCCAGCAGTCAGACAGGGGCATATAACTATGGCTACACCTTC
TRBV2,TRBD1,15,few,TRBJ1-1,CASSDRGLRNTEAFF,TGTGCCAGCAGTGACAGGGGGCTTAGGAACACTGAAGCTTTCTTT
TRBV5-1,TRBD1,13,few,TRBJ2-7,CASRRTGPYEQYF,TGCGCCAGCAGAAGGACAGGCCCCTACGAGCAGTACTTC
TRBV7-3,TRBD1,14,-,TRBJ2-2,CASSSRQGTGELFF,TGTGCCAGCAGCTCCAGACAGGGCACCGGGGAGCTGTTTTTT